Listed below are T cell receptor beta chains from one sample, sequenced in a study of CD8+ T cells in alopecia areata. TCRdb keeps only in-frame clones here, not all; method: immunoSEQ multiplex PCR. The data show about 23,000 clones, under 60% seen once. Material: NKG2D-high CD8+ T cells sorted from blood. The origin of the receptors is a human donor with alopecia areata. CDR3s include the opening cysteine and the closing phenylalanine or tryptophan. Fields, in order: D gene, clone size, CDR3 length, V gene, CDR3 protein. A D gene is named only where the DNA matches it firmly. Size tells how often a clone was seen (once, few, many) or the class of an expanded clone, and some rows leave it out.

D gene: TRBD2
clone size: once
CDR3 length: 16
V gene: TRBV15
CDR3 protein: CATSRDRTSGRNEQFF

D gene: -
clone size: -
CDR3 length: 13
V gene: TRBV13
CDR3 protein: CASSVSGAREQYF

D gene: TRBD1
clone size: -
CDR3 length: 15
V gene: TRBV5-6
CDR3 protein: CASQQGASTYNEQFF

D gene: TRBD2
clone size: few
CDR3 length: 16
V gene: TRBV7-9
CDR3 protein: CASPSSGRFGTGELFF

D gene: -
clone size: -
CDR3 length: 15
V gene: TRBV27
CDR3 protein: CASSPGIYSYNEQFF

D gene: TRBD1
clone size: -
CDR3 length: 14
V gene: TRBV5-5
CDR3 protein: CASSVGTGKYEQYF

D gene: TRBD2
clone size: -
CDR3 length: 15
V gene: TRBV29-1
CDR3 protein: CSVGGREGRGNIQYF

D gene: -
clone size: -
CDR3 length: 15
V gene: TRBV29-1
CDR3 protein: CSVVPGNLGAYEQYF

D gene: TRBD1
clone size: once
CDR3 length: 19
V gene: TRBV28
CDR3 protein: CASSSQTITGQEDLDTQYF

D gene: -
clone size: -
CDR3 length: 15
V gene: TRBV7-9
CDR3 protein: CASSLVATNNSPLHF

D gene: TRBD1
clone size: -
CDR3 length: 15
V gene: TRBV5-1
CDR3 protein: CASSAPGQGEEKLFF

D gene: -
clone size: -
CDR3 length: 13
V gene: TRBV7-7
CDR3 protein: CASSLGPITEQYF

D gene: -
clone size: -
CDR3 length: 14
V gene: TRBV19
CDR3 protein: CASSMDLRGDEQFF

D gene: -
clone size: -
CDR3 length: 13
V gene: TRBV6-5
CDR3 protein: CASSEWVADTQYF

D gene: -
clone size: -
CDR3 length: 13
V gene: TRBV25-1
CDR3 protein: CASSETEYTEAFF

D gene: -
clone size: -
CDR3 length: 13
V gene: TRBV19
CDR3 protein: CASSPRPLYEQFF

D gene: -
clone size: -
CDR3 length: 14
V gene: TRBV14
CDR3 protein: CASSRYSVSGELFF

D gene: TRBD1
clone size: few
CDR3 length: 15
V gene: TRBV5-4
CDR3 protein: CASSNRDRGHYEQYF

D gene: -
clone size: few
CDR3 length: 11
V gene: TRBV27
CDR3 protein: CASSKGVEAFF

D gene: -
clone size: -
CDR3 length: 13
V gene: TRBV7-6
CDR3 protein: CASSLVRENEQYF

D gene: -
clone size: -
CDR3 length: 17
V gene: TRBV29-1
CDR3 protein: CSVVSPSLVREGNEQFF

D gene: -
clone size: -
CDR3 length: 14
V gene: TRBV28
CDR3 protein: CASSKGLLDTEAFF

D gene: TRBD1
clone size: -
CDR3 length: 15
V gene: TRBV10-3
CDR3 protein: CAIRPGQVYQETQYF

D gene: -
clone size: -
CDR3 length: 15
V gene: TRBV11-2
CDR3 protein: CASSLESRSTGELFF

D gene: -
clone size: few
CDR3 length: 14
V gene: TRBV7-9
CDR3 protein: CASSGILARYGYTF

D gene: TRBD2
clone size: -
CDR3 length: 16
V gene: TRBV5-6
CDR3 protein: CASSLWTSGKSVGQFF

D gene: TRBD1
clone size: -
CDR3 length: 14
V gene: TRBV6-5
CDR3 protein: CASSYWQGAQPQHF

D gene: TRBD1
clone size: once
CDR3 length: 12
V gene: TRBV6-1
CDR3 protein: CASSATGVEQYF

D gene: TRBD2
clone size: -
CDR3 length: 14
V gene: TRBV7-9
CDR3 protein: CASSHWTSVYEQYF

D gene: -
clone size: medium-sized
CDR3 length: 14
V gene: TRBV19
CDR3 protein: CASSKGQGGYEQYF

D gene: -
clone size: -
CDR3 length: 11
V gene: TRBV29-1
CDR3 protein: CSVEWSYEQYF

D gene: TRBD2
clone size: once
CDR3 length: 19
V gene: TRBV11-2
CDR3 protein: CASSTWSGGTSETTDTQYF

D gene: -
clone size: -
CDR3 length: 16
V gene: TRBV4-1
CDR3 protein: CASSQVVRLFWNEQFF

D gene: TRBD1
clone size: -
CDR3 length: 12
V gene: TRBV29-1
CDR3 protein: CSVQDRGDEAFF

D gene: TRBD2
clone size: -
CDR3 length: 17
V gene: TRBV28
CDR3 protein: CASSRLPLAGGNNEQFF

D gene: -
clone size: -
CDR3 length: 11
V gene: TRBV28
CDR3 protein: CASSSGETQYF